The source of this T cell receptor beta chain is a study of lymphopenia after photon versus proton radiotherapy (dated by TCRdb to between 2018 and 2020). Notes on the research overall: In patients with gastrointestinal tumors who developed high-grade lymphopenia, the study compared the immunological effects of photon radiation therapy with those of proton radiation therapy. A cohort of around 21 patients with gastrointestinal tumors who received either photon or proton therapy and subsequently developed lymphopenia was included. The goal of the study was to describe how the two radiation modalities differ in their effects on the immune system.

Receptor libraries were prepared by the immunoSEQ multiplex PCR assay. Alongside multiparametric flow cytometry, deep sequencing of rearranged TCR beta loci was used to profile the T cell repertoires. The clones in this table, taken by TCRdb from immuneACCESS, are in-frame only. Not every clone is retained; where verified, under half of the shortfall comes from an unresolved V gene, and the cause of the rest is unknown. In this sample the table shows approximately 40,000 clones, 86% of which occur a single time. The ten largest clonotypes hold approximately 10% of the sample. Points the paper makes about the study in general: During treatment, patients who received proton therapy stayed relatively stable, whereas patients who received photon therapy lost naive T cells and TCR diversity and gained effector/memory populations. Among patients across the cohort who died, overall survival time showed an inverse correlation with a larger post-nadir drop in TCR diversity. The survival association was examined only in patients who died, and the authors described better survival with proton therapy as a possibility, not as a demonstrated result. After the lymphocyte count nadir, photon-treated repertoires showed oligoclonal expansion, especially of CD8+ Temra cells, which drove the drop in diversity.

V and J lose 2 bases and 7 bases, and a span of 12 bases separates them. Including cysteine and phenylalanine, the CDR3 has 14 amino acids. The only DNA kept is the CDR3, 42 bases in frame from the first base. From a lookup of the germline V gene, CDR1 and CDR2 are SNHLY and FYNNEI. Regarding this clone: Its antigen remains unidentified. No much larger clone is present one base from it, and per-base qualities are unavailable.

This TCR came from an older woman with pancreatic cancer. Some clones in this sample may be carry-over from other donors' samples. In this chain, TRBV2 is recombined with TRBJ2-1, with TRBD2 tentatively as D gene (6 bases match). This material consisted of peripheral blood, taken from a patient treated with proton-based radiotherapy. The DNA sequence is given as TGTGCCAGCAGTGAAACGGGGCTAGCGAATGAGCAGTTCTTC. Its product reads: CASSETGLANEQFF. The reference TRBV2 and TRBJ2-1 proteins fill in what lies around the CDR3, so the full variable domain reads EPEVTQTPSHQVTQMGQEVILRCVPISNHLYFYWYRQILGQKVEFLVSFYNNEISEKSEIFDDQFSVERPDGSNFTLKIRSTKLEDSAMYFCASSETGLANEQFFGPGTRLTVL.